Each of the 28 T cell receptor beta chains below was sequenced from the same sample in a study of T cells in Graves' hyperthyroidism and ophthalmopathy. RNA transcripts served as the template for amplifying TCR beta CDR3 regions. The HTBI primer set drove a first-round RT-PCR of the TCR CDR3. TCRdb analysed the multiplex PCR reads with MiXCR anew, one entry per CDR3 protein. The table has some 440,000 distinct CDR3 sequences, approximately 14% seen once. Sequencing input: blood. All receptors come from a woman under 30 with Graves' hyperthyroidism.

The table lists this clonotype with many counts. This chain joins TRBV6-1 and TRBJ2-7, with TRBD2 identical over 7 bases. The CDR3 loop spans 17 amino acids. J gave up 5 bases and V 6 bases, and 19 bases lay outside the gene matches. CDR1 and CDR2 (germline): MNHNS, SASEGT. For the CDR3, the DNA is TGTGCCAGCAGCCGTCGTCTGGGTCCCGGGAGGTCCCACGAGCAGTACTTC. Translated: CASSRRLGPGRSHEQYF.

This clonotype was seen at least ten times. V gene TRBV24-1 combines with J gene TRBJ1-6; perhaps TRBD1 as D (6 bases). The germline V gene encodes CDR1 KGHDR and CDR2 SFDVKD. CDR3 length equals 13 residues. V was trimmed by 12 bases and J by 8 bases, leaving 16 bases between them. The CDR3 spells CAATRDNYSPLHF. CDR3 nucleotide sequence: TGTGCCGCCACCCGGGACAACTATTCACCCCTCCACTTT.

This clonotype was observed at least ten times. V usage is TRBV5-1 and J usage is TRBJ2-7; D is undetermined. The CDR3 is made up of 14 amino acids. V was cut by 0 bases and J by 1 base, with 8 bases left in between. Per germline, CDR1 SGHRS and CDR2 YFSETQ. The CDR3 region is CASSLAGKSYEQYF. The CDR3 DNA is TGCGCCAGCAGCTTGGCCGGCAAATCCTACGAGCAGTACTTC.

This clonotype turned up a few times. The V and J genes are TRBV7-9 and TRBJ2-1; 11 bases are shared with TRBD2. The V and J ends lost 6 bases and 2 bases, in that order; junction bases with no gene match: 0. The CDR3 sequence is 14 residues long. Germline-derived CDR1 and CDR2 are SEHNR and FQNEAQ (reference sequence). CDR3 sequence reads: CASRGLAAYNEQFF. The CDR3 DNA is TGTGCCAGCAGGGGACTAGCGGCCTACAATGAGCAGTTCTTC.

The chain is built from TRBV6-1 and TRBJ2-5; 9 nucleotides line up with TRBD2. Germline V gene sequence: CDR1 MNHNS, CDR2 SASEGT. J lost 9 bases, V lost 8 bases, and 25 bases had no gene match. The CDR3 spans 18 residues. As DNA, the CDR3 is TGTGCCAGCCGGGGTCAAAACCTAGCGGGACACAAAGGGGATGCCCAGTACTTC. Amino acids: CASRGQNLAGHKGDAQYF.

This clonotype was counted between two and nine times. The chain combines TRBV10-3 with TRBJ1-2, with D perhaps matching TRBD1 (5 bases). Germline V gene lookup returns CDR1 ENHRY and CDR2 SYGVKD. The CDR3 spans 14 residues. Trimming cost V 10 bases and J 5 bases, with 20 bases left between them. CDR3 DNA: TGTGCCACAAACGGGGGGGGAGCCTTTTATGGCTACACCTTC. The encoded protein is CATNGGGAFYGYTF.

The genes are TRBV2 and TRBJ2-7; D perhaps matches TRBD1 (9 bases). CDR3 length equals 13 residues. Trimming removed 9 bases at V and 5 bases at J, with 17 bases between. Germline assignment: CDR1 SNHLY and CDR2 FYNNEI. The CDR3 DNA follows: TGTGCCAGTAGCGGGACAGGGTTCAACGAGCAGTACTTC. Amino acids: CASSGTGFNEQYF.

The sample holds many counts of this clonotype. CDR3 loop: CASSSEGKYGYTF. CDR3 in DNA: TGTGCCAGCAGCTCTGAGGGGAAGTATGGCTACACCTTC. The V gene is TRBV11-2, the J gene TRBJ1-2, with a possible D match to TRBD1 (5 bases). Trimming shortened V by 4 bases and J by 5 bases, and 11 bases separated the two germline ends. CDR1 and CDR2 (germline): SGHAT, FQNNGV. The CDR3 length is 13 residues.

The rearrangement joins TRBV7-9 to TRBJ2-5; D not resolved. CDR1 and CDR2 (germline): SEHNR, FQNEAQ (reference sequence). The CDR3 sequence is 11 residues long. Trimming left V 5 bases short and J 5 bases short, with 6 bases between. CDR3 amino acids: CASSVDETQYF. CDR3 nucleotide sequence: TGTGCCAGCAGCGTAGATGAGACCCAGTACTTC.

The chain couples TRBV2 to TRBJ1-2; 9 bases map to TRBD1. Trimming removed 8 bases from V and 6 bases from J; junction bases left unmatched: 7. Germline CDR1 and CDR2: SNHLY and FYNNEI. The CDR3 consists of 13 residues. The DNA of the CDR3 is TGTGCCAGCGGCCCGGGGGACAGGGATGGCTACACCTTC. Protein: CASGPGDRDGYTF.

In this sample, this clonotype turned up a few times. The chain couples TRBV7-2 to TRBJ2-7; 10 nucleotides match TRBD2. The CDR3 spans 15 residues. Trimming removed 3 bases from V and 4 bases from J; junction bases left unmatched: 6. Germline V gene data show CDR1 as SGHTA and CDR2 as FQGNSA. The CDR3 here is CASSLGLAFPYEQYF. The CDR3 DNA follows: TGTGCCAGCAGCTTGGGACTAGCGTTTCCTTACGAGCAGTACTTC. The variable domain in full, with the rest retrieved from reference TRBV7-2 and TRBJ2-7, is GAGVSQSPSNKVTEKGKDVELRCDPISGHTALYWYRQSLGQGLEFLIYFQGNSAPDKSGLPSDRFSAERTGGSVSTLTIQRTQQEDSAVYLCASSLGLAFPYEQYFGPGTRLTVT.

This CDR3 is CASSPGQGALEQYF. The DNA of the CDR3 is TGTGCCAGCAGCCCGGGACAGGGGGCGTTAGAGCAGTACTTC. The chain joins TRBV6-1 to TRBJ2-7; 12 positions agree with TRBD1. CDR3 size: 14 residues. Germline V CDR1 and CDR2: MNHNS, SASEGT. Unmatched junction bases numbered 7, after V lost 6 bases and J lost 7 bases.

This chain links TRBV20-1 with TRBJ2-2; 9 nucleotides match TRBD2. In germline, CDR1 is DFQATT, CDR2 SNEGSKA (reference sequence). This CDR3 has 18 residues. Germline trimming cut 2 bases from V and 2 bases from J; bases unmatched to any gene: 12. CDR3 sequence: CSARLPRAGGPNTGELFF. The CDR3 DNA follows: TGCAGTGCTAGACTACCCAGGGCGGGGGGGCCTAACACCGGGGAGCTGTTTTTT.

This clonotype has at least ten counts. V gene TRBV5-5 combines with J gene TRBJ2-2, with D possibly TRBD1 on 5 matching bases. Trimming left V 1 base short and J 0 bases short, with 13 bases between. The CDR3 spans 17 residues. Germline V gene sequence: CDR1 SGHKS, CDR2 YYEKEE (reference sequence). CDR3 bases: TGTGCCAGCAGCTTGAATCCAGGGCTCGCGAACACCGGGGAGCTGTTTTTT. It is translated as CASSLNPGLANTGELFF.

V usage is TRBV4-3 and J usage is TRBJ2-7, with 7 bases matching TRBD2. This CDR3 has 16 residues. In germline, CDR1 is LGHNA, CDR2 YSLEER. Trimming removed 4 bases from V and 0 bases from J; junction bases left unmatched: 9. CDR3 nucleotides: TGCGCCAGCAGCCGACTCCGGACTAGTTCCTCCTACGAGCAGTACTTC. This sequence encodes CASSRLRTSSSYEQYF.

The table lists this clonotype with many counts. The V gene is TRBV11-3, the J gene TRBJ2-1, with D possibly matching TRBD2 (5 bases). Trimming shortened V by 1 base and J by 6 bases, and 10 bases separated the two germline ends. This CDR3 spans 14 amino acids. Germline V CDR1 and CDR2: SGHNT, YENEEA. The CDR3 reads CASSLVEAANEQFF. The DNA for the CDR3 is TGTGCCAGCAGCTTAGTCGAAGCGGCCAATGAGCAGTTCTTC.

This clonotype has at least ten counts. The CDR3 DNA is TGTGCCAGCAGCTCCTCCGGGACTAGAGCCGGGGAGCTGTTTTTT. Its protein is CASSSSGTRAGELFF. This chain joins TRBV7-8 and TRBJ2-2; the match to TRBD2 covers 8 bases. Germline CDR1 reads SGHVS; CDR2 reads FQNEAQ. V lost 4 bases, J lost 6 bases, and 7 bases stayed unmatched. This CDR3 contains 15 residues.

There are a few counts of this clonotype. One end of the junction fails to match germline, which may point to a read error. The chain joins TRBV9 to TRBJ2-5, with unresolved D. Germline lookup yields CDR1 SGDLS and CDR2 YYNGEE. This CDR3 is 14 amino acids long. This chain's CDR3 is CASAPSQRKETQHF. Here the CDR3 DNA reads TGTGCCAGTGCCCCAAGTCAGCGAAAAGAGACCCAGCACTTC.

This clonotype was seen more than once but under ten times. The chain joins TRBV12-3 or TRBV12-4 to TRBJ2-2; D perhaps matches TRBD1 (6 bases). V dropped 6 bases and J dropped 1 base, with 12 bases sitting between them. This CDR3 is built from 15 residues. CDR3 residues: CASSPVRGNTGELFF. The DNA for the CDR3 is TGTGCCAGCAGCCCGGTCAGGGGGAACACCGGGGAGCTGTTTTTT.

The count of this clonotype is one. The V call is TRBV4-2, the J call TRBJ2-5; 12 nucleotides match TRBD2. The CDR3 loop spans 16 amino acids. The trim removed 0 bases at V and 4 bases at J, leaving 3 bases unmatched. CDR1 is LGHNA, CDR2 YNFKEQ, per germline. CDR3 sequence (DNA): TGTGCCAGCAGCCAAGAGCTAGCGGGGGGGCGAGAGACCCAGTACTTC. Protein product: CASSQELAGGRETQYF.

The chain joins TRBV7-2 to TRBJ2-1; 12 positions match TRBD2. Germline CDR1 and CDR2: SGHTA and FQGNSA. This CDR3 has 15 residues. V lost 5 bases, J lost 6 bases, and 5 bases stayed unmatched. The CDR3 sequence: CASSRTSGRLNEQFF. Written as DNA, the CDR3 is TGTGCCAGCAGCAGAACTAGCGGGAGGCTCAATGAGCAGTTCTTC.

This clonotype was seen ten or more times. CDR3 amino acids: CASSLASLARFGDTQYF. CDR3 sequence (DNA): TGCGCCAGCAGCTTGGCGTCACTAGCACGCTTTGGAGATACGCAGTATTTT. The chain recombines TRBV5-1 with TRBJ2-3; possible D gene TRBD2, 6 bases. This CDR3 is 17 amino acids long. Per germline, CDR1 SGHRS and CDR2 YFSETQ. V gave up 0 bases and J gave up 5 bases, with 19 bases separating them.

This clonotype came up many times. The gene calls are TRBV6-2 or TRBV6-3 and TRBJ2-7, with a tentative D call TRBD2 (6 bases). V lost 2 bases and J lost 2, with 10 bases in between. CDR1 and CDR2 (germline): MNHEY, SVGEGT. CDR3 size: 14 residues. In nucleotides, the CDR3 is TGTGCCAGCAGTTACAACCCGGGGGCCTACGAGCAGTACTTC. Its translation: CASSYNPGAYEQYF.

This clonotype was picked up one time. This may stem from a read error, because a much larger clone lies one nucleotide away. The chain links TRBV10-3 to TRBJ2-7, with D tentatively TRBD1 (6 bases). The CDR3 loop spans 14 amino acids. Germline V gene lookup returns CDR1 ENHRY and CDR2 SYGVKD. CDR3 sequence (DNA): TGTGCCATCAGTGACAGGGGCAGTTCCTACGGGCAGTACTTC. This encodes CAISDRGSSYGQYF.

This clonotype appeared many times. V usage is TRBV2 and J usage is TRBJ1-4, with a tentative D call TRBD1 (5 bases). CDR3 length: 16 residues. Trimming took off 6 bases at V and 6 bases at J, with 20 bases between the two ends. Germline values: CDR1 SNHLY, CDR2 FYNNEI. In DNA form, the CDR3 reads TGTGCCAGCAGCCATGCGCGACCAGGGAAATATGAAAAACTGTTTTTT. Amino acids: CASSHARPGKYEKLFF.

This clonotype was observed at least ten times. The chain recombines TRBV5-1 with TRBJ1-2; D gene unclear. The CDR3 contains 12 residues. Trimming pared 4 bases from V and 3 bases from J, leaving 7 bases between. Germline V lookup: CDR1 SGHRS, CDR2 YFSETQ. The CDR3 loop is CASSVGHYGYTF. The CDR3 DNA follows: TGCGCCAGCAGCGTAGGCCACTATGGCTACACCTTC.

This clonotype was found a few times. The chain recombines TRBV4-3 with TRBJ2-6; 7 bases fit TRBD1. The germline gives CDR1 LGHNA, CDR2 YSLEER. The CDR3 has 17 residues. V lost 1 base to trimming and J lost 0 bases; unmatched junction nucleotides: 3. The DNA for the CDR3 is TGCGCCAGCAGCCAAGGGGGACAGTCCTCTGGGGCCAACGTCCTGACTTTC. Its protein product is CASSQGGQSSGANVLTF.

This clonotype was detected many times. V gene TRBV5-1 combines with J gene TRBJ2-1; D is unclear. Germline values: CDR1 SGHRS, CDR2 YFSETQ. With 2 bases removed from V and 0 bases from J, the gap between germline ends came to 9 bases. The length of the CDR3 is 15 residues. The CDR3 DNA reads TGCGCCAGCAGCTTATTGGCTAACTCCTACAATGAGCAGTTCTTC. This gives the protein CASSLLANSYNEQFF.